This entry features one TCR beta chain sequence. Its target is not known. Using RNA transcripts as the source, TCR beta CDR3 regions were amplified. The HTBI primer set drove a first-round RT-PCR of the TCR CDR3. Via MiXCR, TCRdb re-called the multiplex PCR reads, giving one row per CDR3 protein. The data show under 350,000 distinct CDR3 sequences, with 25% to 30% seen just once and around 28% held by the top ten. For the diagnoses, clinical symptoms, serum thyroxine and TRAb, thyroid ultrasound and orbital computed tomography were used. The blood sample dates from first hyperthyroidism diagnosis, preceding any ophthalmopathy symptoms. PBMCs stemmed from more than 7.5 ml fresh peripheral blood. The data belong to a study of T cells in Graves' hyperthyroidism and ophthalmopathy. General study findings and limits: Ophthalmopathy stood apart from stable hyperthyroidism in a 13 V-J model.

Per germline, CDR1 MNHNS and CDR2 SASEGT. This CDR3 comprises 13 residues. Deletions cut 2 bases from V and 4 bases from J, with 8 bases between. This chain connects TRBV6-1 to TRBJ1-2; tentatively, D is TRBD1 (5 bases). The sample was blood. The clonotype was recovered from a man aged 40-49 years with Graves' hyperthyroidism that later progressed to Graves' ophthalmopathy. The CDR3 DNA reads TGTGCCAGCAGTGAAACAGGTACCTATGGCTACACCTTC. Amino acids: CASSETGTYGYTF.